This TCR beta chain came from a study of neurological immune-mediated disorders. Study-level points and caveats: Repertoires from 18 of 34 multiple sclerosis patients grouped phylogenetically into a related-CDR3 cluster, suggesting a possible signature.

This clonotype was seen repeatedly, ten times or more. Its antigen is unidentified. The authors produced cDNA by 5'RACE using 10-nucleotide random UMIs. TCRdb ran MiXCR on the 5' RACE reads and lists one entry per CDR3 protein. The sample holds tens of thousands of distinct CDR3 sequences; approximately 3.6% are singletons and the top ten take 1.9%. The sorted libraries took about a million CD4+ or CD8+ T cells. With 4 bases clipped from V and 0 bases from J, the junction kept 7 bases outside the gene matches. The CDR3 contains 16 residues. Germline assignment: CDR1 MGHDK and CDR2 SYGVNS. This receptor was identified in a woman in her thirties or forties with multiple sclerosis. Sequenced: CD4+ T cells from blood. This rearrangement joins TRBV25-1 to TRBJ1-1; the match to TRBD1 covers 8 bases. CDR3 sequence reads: CASSGWTGSLNTEAFF. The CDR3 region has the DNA TGTGCCAGCAGTGGTTGGACAGGGAGCCTGAACACTGAAGCTTTCTTT.